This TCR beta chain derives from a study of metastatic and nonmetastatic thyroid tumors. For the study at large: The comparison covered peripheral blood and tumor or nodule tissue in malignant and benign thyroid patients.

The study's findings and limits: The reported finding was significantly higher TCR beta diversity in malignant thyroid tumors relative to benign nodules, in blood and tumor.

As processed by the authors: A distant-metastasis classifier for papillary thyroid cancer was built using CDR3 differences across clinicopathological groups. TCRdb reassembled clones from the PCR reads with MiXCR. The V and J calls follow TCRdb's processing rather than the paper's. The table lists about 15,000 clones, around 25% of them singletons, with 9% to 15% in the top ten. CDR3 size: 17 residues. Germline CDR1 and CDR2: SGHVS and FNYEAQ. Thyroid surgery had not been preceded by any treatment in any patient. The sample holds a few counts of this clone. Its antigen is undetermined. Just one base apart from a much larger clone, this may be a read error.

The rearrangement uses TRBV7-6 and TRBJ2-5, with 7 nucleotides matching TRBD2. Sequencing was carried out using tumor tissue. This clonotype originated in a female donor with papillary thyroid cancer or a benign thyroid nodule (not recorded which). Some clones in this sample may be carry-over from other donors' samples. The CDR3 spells CASSLGPVGGSQGTQYF. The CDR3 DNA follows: TGTGCCAGCAGCTTAGGGCCGGTCGGGGGGTCCCAAGGGACCCAGTACTTC.